This T cell receptor beta chain was identified in a study of T cells expressing NK-cell markers. About this clonotype: Antigen: not known.

Germline-derived CDR1 and CDR2 are SGHTA and FQGTGA. The CDR3 is 13 amino acids. Study results and limitations: Once again these clonotypes came out on top in the CD3+CD56-NKG2C+ fraction of a few donors.

One entry per CDR3 protein, without DNA, is what TCRdb gives after re-calling the 5' RACE reads. Listed are 400,000 to 500,000 distinct CDR3 sequences; approximately 7% falls within the top ten. Sequenced sample: blood T cells: a sorted CD56 or NKG2C T cell subset, CD4+ or CD8+ T cells, or bulk PBMC T cells (not recorded which). The chain recombines TRBV7-3 with TRBJ2-7; as DNA is missing, the TRBD1 call by TCRdb cannot be tested. This receptor was taken from a woman between 18 and 70 years old in good health. The CDR3 here is CASREGQTYEQYF.